The entry that follows covers one T cell receptor beta chain sequence. Its target is not known. Germline CDR1 reads SGDLS; CDR2 reads YYNGEE. J was trimmed by 7 bases and V by 4 bases; bases with no gene match: 8. CDR3 size: 15 residues. In TCRdb, the 5' RACE reads were re-called with MiXCR into one record per CDR3 protein. The sample yields 150,000 to 200,000 distinct CDR3 sequences, about 14% seen once. The data derive from a study of T-cell memory formation after mild COVID-19. Study at large: TCR clusters were mostly confined to one donor each. Study results and limitations: A second wave expanding day 15 to 37 was CD4+-biased; contracting clones were balanced.

Sequences were obtained from PBMCs or a T cell subset sorted from them (not recorded which). This receptor was taken from an adult woman who had mild COVID-19 (a few samples of this study predate the infection). Cell type and time point are not known. The J gene is TRBJ1-6, the V gene TRBV9, with 7 bases identical to TRBD1. This CDR3 reads CASSPQTGLNSPLHF. In DNA form, the CDR3 reads TGTGCCAGCAGCCCCCAGACAGGGTTGAATTCACCCCTCCACTTT. Using reference TRBV9 and TRBJ1-6 for the parts outside the CDR3, the full variable domain is DSGVTQTPKHLITATGQRVTLRCSPRSGDLSVYWYQQSLDQGLQFLIQYYNGEERAKGNILERFSAQQFPDLHSELNLSSLELGDSALYFCASSPQTGLNSPLHFGNGTRLTVT.